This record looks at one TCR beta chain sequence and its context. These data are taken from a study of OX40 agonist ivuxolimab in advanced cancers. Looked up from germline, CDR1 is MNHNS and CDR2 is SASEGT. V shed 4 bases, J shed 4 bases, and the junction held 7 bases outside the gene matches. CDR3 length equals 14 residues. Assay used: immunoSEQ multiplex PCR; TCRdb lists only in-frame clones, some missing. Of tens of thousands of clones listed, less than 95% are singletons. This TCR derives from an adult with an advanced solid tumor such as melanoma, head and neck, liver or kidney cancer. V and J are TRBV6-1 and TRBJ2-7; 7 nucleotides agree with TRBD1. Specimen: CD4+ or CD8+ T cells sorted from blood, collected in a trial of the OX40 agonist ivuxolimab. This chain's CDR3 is CASSGERGRYEQYF. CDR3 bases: TGTGCCAGCAGTGGGGAAAGGGGGCGGTACGAGCAGTACTTC.